The 21 T cell receptor beta chains reported below all come from one sample, sequenced in a study of blood T cell repertoires in COVID-19. TCRdb's table, derived via immunoSEQ multiplex PCR, lists solely in-frame clones and lacks some. This table holds roughly 63,000 clones, roughly nine tenths found once. The sequenced sample was peripheral blood. These receptors came from a man aged 45-65 years with active COVID-19.

The chain is built from TRBV5-4 and TRBJ1-2; D is perhaps TRBD1 (5 bases). The CDR3 loop spans 14 amino acids. From germline, CDR1 is SGHNT and CDR2 YYREEE (reference sequence). Trimming shortened V by 2 bases and J by 5 bases, and 13 bases separated the two germline ends. CDR3: CASSFGKGRYGYTF. As DNA, the CDR3 is TGTGCCAGCAGCTTTGGGAAGGGGAGGTATGGCTACACCTTC.

The chain joins TRBV27 to TRBJ2-7, with 8 bases matching TRBD2. The germline gives CDR1 MNHEY, CDR2 SMNVEV (reference sequence). The V segment lost 5 bases and the J segment 1 base; nucleotides outside the gene matches: 10. This CDR3 has 16 amino acids. CDR3 region: CASSGLGAGVSYEQYF. CDR3 in DNA: TGTGCCAGCAGTGGCCTAGGAGCGGGGGTGTCCTACGAGCAGTACTTC.

This clone has only one observation. For the CDR3, the DNA is TGCGCCAGCAGCTTGGAGGGGATCTACACCTTC. Its translation is CASSLEGIYTF. The chain employs TRBV5-1 and TRBJ1-2, with a possible D match to TRBD1 (5 bases). The CDR3 sequence is 11 residues long. V lost 0 bases to trimming and J lost 10 bases, with 7 bases between them. In germline, CDR1 is SGHRS, CDR2 YFSETQ.

V gene TRBV6-5 combines with J gene TRBJ1-6; 7 nucleotides match TRBD1. CDR1 is MNHEY and CDR2 is SVGAGI in the germline V gene. V shed 8 bases and J 9 bases; nucleotides not matched to a gene: 13. This CDR3 region has 15 residues. CDR3 region: CASGVLVGGGSPLHF. The CDR3 DNA follows: TGTGCCAGCGGGGTTTTGGTAGGGGGCGGTTCACCCCTCCACTTT.

V usage is TRBV18 and J usage is TRBJ2-6, with no clear D. Trimming left V 6 bases short and J 0 bases short, with 21 bases between. In germline, CDR1 is KGHSH, CDR2 LQKENI. CDR3 length equals 19 residues. The CDR3 spells CASSPRIQLGNSGANVLTF. The CDR3 DNA follows: TGTGCCAGCTCTCCCCGGATCCAGTTGGGCAACTCTGGGGCCAACGTCCTGACTTTC.

This chain connects TRBV5-4 to TRBJ1-1; TRBD1 aligns across 7 bases. This CDR3 has 16 residues. The germline CDR1 and CDR2 sequences are SGHNT and YYREEE (reference sequence). Trimming at V came to 5 bases and at J to 2 bases, leaving 12 bases not matched to a gene. This CDR3 reads CASRTGIRQGNTEAFF. The CDR3 nucleotides are TGTGCCAGCAGAACAGGGATCCGACAGGGAAACACTGAAGCTTTCTTT.

The V and J genes are TRBV5-1 and TRBJ1-2; maybe TRBD1 (5 bases). CDR1 SGHRS and CDR2 YFSETQ come from the germline V gene. V lost 4 bases and J 6 bases, leaving 19 bases between the germline ends. This CDR3 is built from 15 residues. As DNA, the CDR3 is TGCGCCAGCAGCAGGCGTGGGAGGGGAGTCAATGGCTACACCTTC. It codes for CASSRRGRGVNGYTF.

V usage is TRBV7-2 and J usage is TRBJ2-5; 11 bases are shared with TRBD2. The J segment lost 5 bases and the V segment lost 2 bases, leaving 10 bases of the junction unmatched. The CDR3 is 17 amino acids. Germline-derived CDR1 and CDR2 are SGHTA and FQGNSA. CDR3 sequence reads: CASSLSASGGNRETQYF. CDR3 in DNA: TGTGCCAGCAGCTTATCCGCTAGCGGGGGGAACAGGGAGACCCAGTACTTC.

This chain connects TRBV4-1 to TRBJ2-5; D may be TRBD2 (6 bases). Per the germline V gene, CDR1 is MGHRA and CDR2 is YSYEKL. The CDR3 sequence is 13 residues long. The V and J ends lost 0 bases and 5 bases respectively, with 7 bases between them. Here the CDR3 DNA reads TGCGCCAGCAGCCAAGAGAGCGGGGAGACCCAGTACTTC. Protein: CASSQESGETQYF.

The chain couples TRBV25-1 to TRBJ1-6; no clear D. The V end lost 9 bases, the J end lost 8 bases, and 11 bases lay between the germline ends. The CDR3 sequence is 12 residues long. Germline CDR1 and CDR2: MGHDK and SYGVNS. CDR3 bases: TGTGCCAGACGGACTGATTATTCACCCCTCCACTTT. Protein product: CARRTDYSPLHF.

V and J are TRBV9 and TRBJ2-7; 12 bases align to TRBD2. Germline CDR1 and CDR2: SGDLS and YYNGEE. The CDR3 spans 15 residues. Trimming took 3 bases from V and 7 from J; bases not matched to a gene: 8. This chain's CDR3 is CASSDGLAGPWEQYF. CDR3 nucleotides: TGTGCCAGCAGCGACGGACTAGCGGGGCCTTGGGAGCAGTACTTC.

This rearrangement joins TRBV5-6 to TRBJ1-1, with 12 nucleotides matching TRBD1. This CDR3 comprises 16 residues. Losses at the gene ends were 4 bases for V and 5 bases for J; bases not matched to a gene: 9. Germline V gives CDR1 SGHDT, CDR2 YYEEEE. The CDR3 loop reads CASSPAGTGGRTEAFF. CDR3 nucleotides: TGTGCCAGCAGCCCCGCCGGGACAGGGGGCAGGACTGAAGCTTTCTTT.

This chain uses TRBV5-4 with TRBJ2-1, with 8 bases lining up with TRBD2. Germline V CDR1 and CDR2: SGHNT, YYREEE (reference sequence). The CDR3 loop spans 15 amino acids. V gave up 6 bases and J gave up 2 bases; unmatched junction bases: 7. For the CDR3, the DNA is TGTGCCAGCACCACTGACGGGGGGGCCTACAATGAGCAGTTCTTC. Protein product: CASTTDGGAYNEQFF.

This clone was counted once. The chain employs TRBV11-2 and TRBJ2-1, with D perhaps matching TRBD1 (5 bases). Per germline, CDR1 SGHAT and CDR2 FQNNGV. The CDR3 length is 14 residues. The ends were cut back, 3 bases at V and 8 bases at J, with 14 bases in the middle. The CDR3 protein is CASSFTAGYDEQFF. The CDR3 DNA sequence: TGTGCCAGCAGCTTTACTGCAGGGTACGATGAGCAGTTCTTC. The full variable domain, rest sourced from reference TRBV11-2 and TRBJ2-1, is EAGVAQSPRYKIIEKRQSVAFWCNPISGHATLYWYQQILGQGPKLLIQFQNNGVVDDSQLPKDRFSAERLKGVDSTLKIQPAKLEDSAVYLCASSFTAGYDEQFFGPGTRLTVL.

This clone has just a few counts. The chain has TRBV5-5 and TRBJ2-7; D call uncertain. The V end lost 2 bases, the J end lost 0 bases, and 6 bases lay between the germline ends. From germline, CDR1 is SGHKS and CDR2 YYEKEE (reference sequence). The CDR3 contains 13 residues. CDR3 nucleotide sequence: TGTGCCAGCAGCTTTACAGACTCCTACGAGCAGTACTTC. Translating it yields CASSFTDSYEQYF.

V and J are TRBV29-1 and TRBJ2-1; D remains unclear. The CDR3 is made up of 12 amino acids. With 4 bases removed from V and 2 bases from J, the gap between germline ends came to 6 bases. Looked up from germline, CDR1 is SQVTM and CDR2 is ANQGSEA. In nucleotides, the CDR3 is TGCAGCGTTGGTGAGCCCTACAATGAGCAGTTCTTC. Protein product: CSVGEPYNEQFF.

The gene calls are TRBV7-8 and TRBJ2-2, with 11 bases fitting TRBD2. Per the germline V gene, CDR1 is SGHVS and CDR2 is FQNEAQ. V was clipped by 9 bases and J by 3 bases; unmatched bases: 6. This CDR3 is built from 15 residues. CDR3 sequence (DNA): TGTGCCAGTAGGGGTAGCGGGAGGGACACCGGGGAGCTGTTTTTT. Translating gives CASRGSGRDTGELFF. The whole variable domain, filled in from reference TRBV7-8 and TRBJ2-2, reads GAGVSQSPRYKVAKRGQDVALRCDPISGHVSLFWYQQALGQGPEFLTYFQNEAQLDKSGLPSDRFFAERPEGSVSTLKIQRTQQEDSAVYLCASRGSGRDTGELFFGEGSRLTVL.

V and J are TRBV5-4 and TRBJ1-2; D unclear. The CDR3 spans 13 residues. Germline CDR1 and CDR2: SGHNT and YYREEE (reference sequence). Trimming cost V 3 bases and J 2 bases, with 8 bases left between them. CDR3 DNA sequence: TGTGCCAGCAGCTCAACAGAGAACTATGGCTACACCTTC. Protein product: CASSSTENYGYTF.

This sequence joins TRBV5-1 and TRBJ2-5; D is ambiguous. Per germline, CDR1 SGHRS and CDR2 YFSETQ. With 0 bases removed from V and 1 base from J, the gap between germline ends came to 7 bases. The CDR3 has 14 residues. The CDR3, as DNA: TGCGCCAGCAGCTTGGATGCGGCCCAAGAGACCCAGTACTTC. Amino acid sequence: CASSLDAAQETQYF.

This clone came up a few times. V and J are TRBV7-9 and TRBJ2-7; 7 nucleotides line up with TRBD1. CDR1 is SEHNR, CDR2 FQNEAQ, per germline (reference sequence). The V gene end was trimmed by 5 bases and the J gene end by 4 bases; junction bases not matched to a gene: 8. The CDR3 is 14 amino acids. CDR3 loop: CASSPTGIRYEQYF. In nucleotides, the CDR3 is TGTGCCAGCAGCCCGACAGGGATCAGGTACGAGCAGTACTTC.

The chain carries TRBV27 and TRBJ1-3, with 8 nucleotides matching TRBD1. V gave up 5 bases and J gave up 4 bases; unmatched junction bases: 19. Germline loops: CDR1 MNHEY, CDR2 SMNVEV (reference sequence). This CDR3 is built from 19 residues. The CDR3 DNA reads as TGTGCCAGCAGTCCAACCACAGGGGGAAGTTTGGGAAAAGGAAACACCATATATTTT. Its translation: CASSPTTGGSLGKGNTIYF.